Listed here are 11 T cell receptor beta chains from one sample, sequenced in a study of regulatory T cells in long-lasting Graves disease. Described time point: newly diagnosed GD, antithyroid drugs for less than 3 months. From RNA extracted from PBMCs, the TCR library was made. Construction of the TCR beta libraries employed iRepertoire HTBI primers in conjunction with Arm-PCR of CDR3 regions. TCRdb re-called the multiplex PCR reads through MiXCR, storing one row per CDR3 protein. Of roughly 410,000 distinct CDR3 sequences detected, 15% appear once; the ten largest clones hold about 8.3%. Another study also made use of these data, one on T cells in Graves' hyperthyroidism and ophthalmopathy.

This material consisted of peripheral blood mononuclear cells (PBMCs), taken at new diagnosis, from a patient treated with antithyroid drugs. The source of these receptors is a woman in her forties with Graves disease.

This clonotype was seen repeatedly, ten times or more. V gene TRBV3-1 combines with J gene TRBJ2-7; 7 nucleotides align to TRBD1. Germline values: CDR1 LGHDT, CDR2 YNNKEL (reference sequence). The CDR3 has 15 residues. V trimming: 4 bases; J trimming: 0 bases; junction bases outside the gene matches: 6. The CDR3 DNA reads TGTGCCAGCAGCCTTGCCTGGGACAGCTCCTACGAGCAGTACTTC. Its protein is CASSLAWDSSYEQYF.

In its sample, this clonotype was seen many times. At one boundary the junction diverges from the germline segment, which might be a read error. The rearrangement joins TRBV10-3 to TRBJ2-1; D not certain. CDR1 and CDR2 from the germline V gene are ENHRY and SYGVKD. The CDR3 contains 14 residues. CDR3 nucleotides: TGTGCCATCAGTGGCGGAGAGATCTACGATGAGCAGTTCTTC. Amino acids: CAISGGEIYDEQFF.

This clonotype was recorded many times. This chain joins TRBV12-3 or TRBV12-4 and TRBJ1-1; no definite D call. This CDR3 comprises 12 residues. The V end was cut by 6 bases, the J end by 2 bases, with 7 bases between. The CDR3 is CASSLLNTEAFF. DNA for the CDR3: TGTGCCAGCAGCTTACTAAACACTGAAGCTTTCTTT.

This clonotype has at least ten counts. The V and J genes are TRBV28 and TRBJ2-1; 7 positions agree with TRBD1. This CDR3 has 16 amino acids. Germline V gene data show CDR1 as MDHEN and CDR2 as SYDVKM. Unmatched junction bases numbered 12, after V lost 5 bases and J lost 5 bases. The DNA of the CDR3 is TGTGCCAGCAGTCCCCCTCTTTACAGGGGTGACAATGAGCAGTTCTTC. It encodes CASSPPLYRGDNEQFF.

V is TRBV12-3 or TRBV12-4 and J is TRBJ2-5; the D gene is possibly TRBD1 (6 bases). This CDR3 has 15 residues. V lost 7 bases and J lost 0, with 15 bases in between. In nucleotides, the CDR3 is TGTGCCAGCAACTCAACAGGGCTAGACCAAGAGACCCAGTACTTC. It is translated as CASNSTGLDQETQYF.

Details on this clonotype: A far larger clone is a single base away, which makes a read error likely. The chain has TRBV11-2 and TRBJ2-2; no clear D gene. Trimming left V 5 bases short and J 8 bases short, with 12 bases between. CDR1 is SGHAT, CDR2 FQNNGV, per germline. This CDR3 comprises 13 residues. CDR3 DNA: TGTGCCAGCAGCCTCGGTAGCATAGGGGAGCTGTTTTTT. Its translation: CASSLGSIGELFF. The full variable domain, its missing parts supplied by reference TRBV11-2 and TRBJ2-2, is EAGVAQSPRYKIIEKRQSVAFWCNPISGHATLYWYQQILGQGPKLLIQFQNNGVVDDSQLPKDRFSAERLKGVDSTLKIQPAKLEDSAVYLCASSLGSIGELFFGEGSRLTVL.

This clonotype appeared a few times. The chain joins TRBV20-1 to TRBJ1-2; 10 bases are shared with TRBD1. Germline V gene lookup returns CDR1 DFQATT and CDR2 SNEGSKA (reference sequence). Trimming at V came to 3 bases and at J to 8 bases, leaving 6 bases not matched to a gene. CDR3 size: 13 residues. CDR3 protein: CSASPGTGAGYTF. The CDR3 DNA follows: TGCAGTGCTAGTCCCGGGACAGGGGCGGGCTACACCTTC.

This clonotype occurred many times. The junction does not match germline at one end; this may be a read error. V is TRBV7-9 and J is TRBJ2-1; no reliable D call. Germline assignment: CDR1 SEHNR and CDR2 FQNEAQ (reference sequence). The CDR3 runs to 14 residues. The CDR3 nucleotides are TGTGCCAGCAGCGCCCCGCCCTCCCACAATGAGCAGTTCTTC. Protein: CASSAPPSHNEQFF. Filled out from reference TRBV7-9 and TRBJ2-1, the complete variable domain reads DTGVSQNPRHKITKRGQNVTFRCDPISEHNRLYWYRQTLGQGPEFLTYFQNEAQLEKSRLLSDRFSAERPKGSFSTLEIQRTEQGDSAMYLCASSAPPSHNEQFFGPGTRLTVL.

There are many counts of this clonotype. The chain combines TRBV2 with TRBJ1-4; D not certain. With 5 bases removed from V and 4 bases from J, the gap between germline ends came to 8 bases. This CDR3 is 13 amino acids long. The germline V gene has CDR1 SNHLY and CDR2 FYNNEI. CDR3 coding DNA: TGTGCCAGCAGTCCACAGTTTAATGAAAAACTGTTTTTT. Translation: CASSPQFNEKLFF.

This clonotype was detected many times. The CDR3 nucleotides are TGCAGCGTTGAAGATTGGTCGGATACACCCACAGATACGCAGTATTTT. This sequence encodes CSVEDWSDTPTDTQYF. The chain carries TRBV29-1 and TRBJ2-3; no reliable D call. In germline, CDR1 is SQVTM, CDR2 ANQGSEA. This CDR3 spans 16 amino acids. V was shortened by 0 bases and J by 2 bases, with 15 bases between the two germline ends.

This clonotype came up many times. The chain recombines TRBV7-2 with TRBJ1-1, with 7 positions matching TRBD1. The CDR3 is made up of 12 amino acids. The ends lost 1 base at V and 10 bases at J; junction bases unmatched: 3. The germline V gene has CDR1 SGHTA and CDR2 FQGNSA. DNA of the CDR3: TGTGCCAGCAGCTTAGAGGCAGGGGGAGCTTTCTTT. This gives the protein CASSLEAGGAFF.